This T cell receptor beta chain was recorded in a study of blood T cells in healthy people across ages (dated by TCRdb to 2014 to 2015). Study-level background: In model experiments, template switching captured roughly one uniquely barcoded TCR beta cDNA molecule for every two T cells. Using deep sequencing normalized with unique cDNA molecular identifiers, the study measured how TCR beta repertoire diversity changes with age. The donors were split into four age groups: young (average around 15 years), middle-aged (roughly 39), aged (about 56) and long-lived (roughly 80). To avoid experimental bias, donors of different ages were randomly spread across the sequencing lanes. The study analyzed two additional independent replicas of 1 million unique cDNA reads from the same blood draw for two donors, one aged 18 to 29 and one aged 80 or older. Paper-wide results and their limitations: As age increased, observed TCR beta diversity per million T cells dropped in a roughly linear way, and a significant reduction was already evident by age 40. Because donor CMV infection status was unknown, age-related changes in expanded clonotypes were potentially confounded. Compared with the aged group, more naive CD4+ T cells, fewer expanded clones and increased TCR diversity were shown by the long-lived group, suggesting age selection. Conclusive comparison of naive and antigen-experienced compartments was prevented by the profiling of bulk unsorted PBMCs. Estimates of total diversity based on one million sequenced T cells were regarded as lower bounds and as underestimates. Observed TCR beta diversity correlated strongly with the percentage of naive T cells measured by flow cytometry.

The donors were roughly 39 Caucasian individuals from Russia, aged roughly 6 to 100 years, who were systemically healthy. Each donor gave around 9.5 milliliters of peripheral blood, collected into EDTA-treated Vacutainer tubes. Ficoll-Paque density-gradient centrifugation was used to isolate PBMCs, with at least 7 million per sample. Trizol reagent was used to extract total RNA from PBMCs, with at least 6 micrograms per sample. For every donor, an aliquot of PBMCs went through flow cytometry to measure the percentages of naive CD45RAhigh/CD27high T cells. Library prep was done by 5' RACE. Sequencing relied on an Illumina HiSeq 2500. A second PCR of about 7 to 12 cycles was performed with a sample-barcoded 5' primer and a J-beta primer mix. Each TCR beta cDNA molecule received a unique molecular identifier from a template-switch 5' adaptor carrying 12 random nucleotides. Each sample yielded at least 2.5 million CDR3-containing paired-end reads. The Mint cDNA synthesis kit, primed by a TRBC-specific oligonucleotide, was used to synthesize first-strand cDNA from all RNA. All cDNA was treated with uracil-DNA glycosylase and then went through a first 18-cycle PCR with the universal primers M1SS and BC2_uni_R. Concerning the study's data processing: For normalization, 1 million high-quality reads were randomly selected from each sample, with every read carrying a distinct molecular identifier. Instead of being binned into consensus sequences, reads that shared molecular identifiers were thrown out. CDR3 identification, clonotype clustering and error correction used MiTCR with a Q25 quality threshold and the strictest error-elimination algorithm. A nonparametric unseen species model with Euler transformation was used to estimate lower-bound total TCR beta diversity. TCRdb reworked the public reads: Q25 trimming with fastp, MiXCR clone assembly, productive beta chains retained. Rows with one shared CDR3 protein collapse into an entry with the most common genes and DNA. What appears here as the V and J calls and clone size reflects TCRdb's work, not the paper's. The sample table contains roughly 860,000 distinct CDR3 sequences; only one count was recorded for about 62% of them. 25% to 35% of the sample rests with the top ten.

With regard to this clonotype: What this receptor recognizes is not known. Base quality data are lacking; no much larger clone is found one base away.

A distance of 13 bases separates the germline ends of V and J, which lose 5 bases and 5 bases respectively. CDR1 SEHNR and CDR2 FQNEAQ are derived from the germline V gene (reference sequence). Taken from cysteine to phenylalanine, the CDR3 has 14 residues. The sequence is cut down to CDR3 DNA, 42 bases in frame from base 1. The sample comprised blood. The TCR was taken from a man aged 30 to 45 in good health. Recombination linked TRBV7-9 to TRBJ2-1; 5 matching bases give a weak D call of TRBD1. In nucleotides, the sequence is TGTGCCAGCAGCACTAAGGGCAGGGACAATGAGCAGTTCTTC. Protein translation: CASSTKGRDNEQFF. Full variable domain (CDR3 extended with the reference TRBV7-9 and TRBJ2-1 proteins): DTGVSQNPRHKITKRGQNVTFRCDPISEHNRLYWYRQTLGQGPEFLTYFQNEAQLEKSRLLSDRFSAERPKGSFSTLEIQRTEQGDSAMYLCASSTKGRDNEQFFGPGTRLTVL.